These 6 T cell receptor beta chains originate from one sample sequenced in a study of PD-1 blockade in classical Hodgkin lymphoma. Every patient relapsed after autologous stem cell transplantation, and brentuximab vedotin exposure varied. The data were produced by immunoSEQ multiplex PCR, yet TCRdb's version contains in-frame clones alone and is incomplete. Here the sample spans 120,000 to 150,000 clones, approximately 72% being singletons. This material consisted of peripheral blood mononuclear cells (PBMCs), taken before the second cycle of nivolumab. The receptors were sampled from a human donor with classical Hodgkin lymphoma.

Note on this clone: One junction end does not reproduce the germline sequence, and a read error may be involved. This chain connects TRBV7-7 to TRBJ1-2, with 7 bases matching TRBD1. Looked up from germline, CDR1 is SSHAT and CDR2 is FNYEAQ (reference sequence). The CDR3 covers 17 residues. The CDR3 DNA follows: TGTGCTAGCAGCCCTAGGGAGGGGGCAGGGGTGTACTATGGCTACACCTTC. Protein: CASSPREGAGVYYGYTF.

The chain employs TRBV5-5 and TRBJ2-3; D is uncertain. The CDR3 has 14 residues. Per germline, CDR1 SGHKS and CDR2 YYEKEE (reference sequence). V lost 4 bases and J 0 bases, leaving 9 bases between the germline ends. The CDR3 DNA follows: TGTGCCAGCAGCAACCAGGAGAGCACAGATACGCAGTATTTT. As protein: CASSNQESTDTQYF.

The V call is TRBV9, the J call TRBJ2-3; TRBD2 is a possible D gene (5 bases). Germline CDR1 reads SGDLS; CDR2 reads YYNGEE. This CDR3 has 13 amino acids. The germline V and J ends were trimmed by 3 bases and 0 bases, with 5 bases remaining between them. This chain's CDR3 is CASSGGSTDTQYF. The CDR3 DNA follows: TGTGCCAGCAGCGGCGGGAGCACAGATACGCAGTATTTT.

The chain joins TRBV4-3 to TRBJ1-2; TRBD1 is a possible D gene (5 bases). The CDR3 loop spans 13 amino acids. V dropped 4 bases and J dropped 13 bases, with 19 bases sitting between them. The germline V gene encodes CDR1 LGHNA and CDR2 YSLEER. CDR3 loop: CASSLWGGKPSTF. CDR3 in DNA: TGCGCCAGCAGCCTCTGGGGCGGGAAGCCTAGCACCTTC.

The chain is built from TRBV5-5 and TRBJ1-1; D is possibly TRBD1 (6 bases). The germline V and J ends were trimmed by 0 bases and 1 base, with 16 bases remaining between them. Germline loops: CDR1 SGHKS, CDR2 YYEKEE (reference sequence). This CDR3 comprises 17 residues. CDR3 amino acids: CASSLGVTGGWNTEAFF. In nucleotides, the CDR3 is TGTGCCAGCAGCTTGGGTGTGACAGGAGGGTGGAACACTGAAGCTTTCTTT. Combining the CDR3 with reference TRBV5-5 and TRBJ1-1 gives the whole variable domain DAGVTQSPTHLIKTRGQQVTLRCSPISGHKSVSWYQQVLGQGPQFIFQYYEKEERGRGNFPDRFSARQFPNYSSELNVNALLLGDSALYLCASSLGVTGGWNTEAFFGQGTRLTVV.

This clone was seen only a few times. The chain recombines TRBV5-4 with TRBJ2-3; maybe TRBD1 (6 bases). The CDR3 runs to 14 residues. Germline V gene sequence: CDR1 SGHNT, CDR2 YYREEE (reference sequence). V was clipped by 4 bases and J by 3 bases, with 12 bases between them. CDR3 in DNA: TGTGCCAGCAGCGCTATACAGGGAACAGATACGCAGTATTTT. Its translation: CASSAIQGTDTQYF.